This TCR beta chain was retrieved from a study of cytomegalovirus exposure and HLA in healthy donors. This PCR relied on a set of 60 Vbeta primers and 13 Jbeta primers. The table came from immunoSEQ multiplex PCR; TCRdb's copy has only in-frame clones and leaves some out. The sample gives over 95,000 clones, 76% of which show up once; around 12% is in the top ten. The specimen was PBMCs. The sequence derives from a woman between 35 and 50 years old in good health and CMV-seropositive.

DNA of the CDR3: TGTGCCTGTTACAGGACGTCAAACTATGGCTACACCTTC. As protein: CACYRTSNYGYTF. This chain uses TRBV30 with TRBJ1-2; possibly TRBD1 for D (5 bases). Trimming cost V 6 bases and J 2 bases, with 13 bases left between them. The CDR3 totals 13 residues. Looked up from germline, CDR1 is GTSNPN and CDR2 is SVGIG (reference sequence).